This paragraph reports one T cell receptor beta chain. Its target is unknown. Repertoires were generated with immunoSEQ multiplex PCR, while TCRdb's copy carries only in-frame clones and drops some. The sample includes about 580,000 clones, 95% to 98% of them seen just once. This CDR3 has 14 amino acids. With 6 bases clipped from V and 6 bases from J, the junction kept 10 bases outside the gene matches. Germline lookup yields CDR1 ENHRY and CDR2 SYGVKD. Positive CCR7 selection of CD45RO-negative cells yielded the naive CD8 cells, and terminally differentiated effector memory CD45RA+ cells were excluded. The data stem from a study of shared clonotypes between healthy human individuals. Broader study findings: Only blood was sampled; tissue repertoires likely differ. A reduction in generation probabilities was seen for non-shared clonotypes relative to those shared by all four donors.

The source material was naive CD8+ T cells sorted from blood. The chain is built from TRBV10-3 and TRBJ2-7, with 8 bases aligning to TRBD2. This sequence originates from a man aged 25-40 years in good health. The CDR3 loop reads CAIRSPSGRPEQYF. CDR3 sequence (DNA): TGTGCCATCAGATCGCCGAGCGGGAGACCCGAGCAGTACTTC.